This section outlines one T cell receptor (beta chain) sequence together with its context. CD8 cells classed as naive were CD45RO-negative and positively selected for CCR7, excluding terminally differentiated effector memory CD45RA+ cells. Measured with immunoSEQ multiplex PCR; TCRdb has only the in-frame clones, and not every one. The sample records over 2,000,000 clones, just under 95% being singletons. This sample stems from a study of shared clonotypes between healthy human individuals. The germline CDR1 and CDR2 sequences are SGHNT and YENEEA. This CDR3 spans 15 amino acids. V was shortened by 5 bases and J by 0 bases, with 11 bases between the two germline ends.

This sequence joins TRBV11-3 and TRBJ2-1; possibly TRBD2 for D (6 bases). Sequences were obtained from naive CD8+ T cells from PBMCs. This TCR came from a man aged 18-30 years in good health. Some clones in this sample may be carry-over from other donors' samples. The CDR3 DNA reads as TGTGCCAGCAGCCCCGGGACTGCCTCCTACAATGAGCAGTTCTTC. Translating gives CASSPGTASYNEQFF. Based on the CDR3 plus reference TRBV11-3 and TRBJ2-1, the full variable domain is EAGVVQSPRYKIIEKKQPVAFWCNPISGHNTLYWYLQNLGQGPELLIRYENEEAVDDSQLPKDRFSAERLKGVDSTLKIQPAELGDSAVYLCASSPGTASYNEQFFGPGTRLTVL.